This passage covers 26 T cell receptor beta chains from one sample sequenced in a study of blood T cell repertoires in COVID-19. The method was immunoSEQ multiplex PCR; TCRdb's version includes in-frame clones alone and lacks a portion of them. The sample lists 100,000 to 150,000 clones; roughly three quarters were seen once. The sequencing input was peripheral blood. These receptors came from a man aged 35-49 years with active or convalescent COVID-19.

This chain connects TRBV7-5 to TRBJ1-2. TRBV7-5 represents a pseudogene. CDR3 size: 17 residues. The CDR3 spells CVRSLERNPSPIYGYTF. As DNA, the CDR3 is TGTGTCAGAAGCTTAGAGCGGAACCCAAGCCCTATCTATGGCTACACCTTC.

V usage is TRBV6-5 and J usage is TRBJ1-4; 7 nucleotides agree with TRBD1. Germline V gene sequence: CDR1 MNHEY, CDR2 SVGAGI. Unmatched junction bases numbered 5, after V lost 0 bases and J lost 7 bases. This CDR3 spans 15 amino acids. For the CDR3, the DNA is TGTGCCAGCAGTTACTCGACAGGGTTAGGTGAAAAACTGTTTTTT. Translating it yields CASSYSTGLGEKLFF.

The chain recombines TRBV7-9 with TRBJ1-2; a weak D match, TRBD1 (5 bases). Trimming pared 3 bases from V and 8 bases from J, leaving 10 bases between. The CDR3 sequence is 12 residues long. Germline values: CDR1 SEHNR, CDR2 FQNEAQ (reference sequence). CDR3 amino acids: CASSFAGKGYTF. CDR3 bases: TGTGCCAGCAGCTTCGCAGGGAAAGGCTACACCTTC. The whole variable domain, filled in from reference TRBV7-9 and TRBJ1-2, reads DTGVSQNPRHKITKRGQNVTFRCDPISEHNRLYWYRQTLGQGPEFLTYFQNEAQLEKSRLLSDRFSAERPKGSFSTLEIQRTEQGDSAMYLCASSFAGKGYTFGSGTRLTVV.

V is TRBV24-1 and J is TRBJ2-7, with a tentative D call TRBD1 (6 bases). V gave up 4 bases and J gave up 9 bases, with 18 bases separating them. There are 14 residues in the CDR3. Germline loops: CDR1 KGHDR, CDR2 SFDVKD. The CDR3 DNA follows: TGTGCCACCAGTGACTCTGGACAGACGTTAACGCAGTACTTC. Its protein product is CATSDSGQTLTQYF.

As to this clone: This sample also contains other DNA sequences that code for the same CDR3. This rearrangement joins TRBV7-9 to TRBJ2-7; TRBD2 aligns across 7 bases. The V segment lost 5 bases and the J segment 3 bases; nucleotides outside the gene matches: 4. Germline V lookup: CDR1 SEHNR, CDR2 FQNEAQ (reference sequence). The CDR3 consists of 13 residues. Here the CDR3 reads CASSLSGGYEQYF. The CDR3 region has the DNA TGTGCCAGCAGCCTATCGGGGGGCTACGAGCAGTACTTC.

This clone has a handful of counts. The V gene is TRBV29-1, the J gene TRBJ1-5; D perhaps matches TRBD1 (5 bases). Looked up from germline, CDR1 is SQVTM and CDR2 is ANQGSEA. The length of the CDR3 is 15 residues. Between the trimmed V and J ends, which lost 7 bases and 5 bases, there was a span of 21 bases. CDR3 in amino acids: CSAQVIGGRDQPQHF. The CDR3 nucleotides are TGCAGCGCACAGGTTATTGGGGGGAGGGATCAGCCCCAGCATTTT.

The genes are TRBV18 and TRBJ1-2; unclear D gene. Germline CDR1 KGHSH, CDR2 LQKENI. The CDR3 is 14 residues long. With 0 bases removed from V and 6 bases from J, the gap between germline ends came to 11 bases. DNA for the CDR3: TGTGCCAGCTCACCACCGTCACTTGCCCATGGCTACACCTTC. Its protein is CASSPPSLAHGYTF.

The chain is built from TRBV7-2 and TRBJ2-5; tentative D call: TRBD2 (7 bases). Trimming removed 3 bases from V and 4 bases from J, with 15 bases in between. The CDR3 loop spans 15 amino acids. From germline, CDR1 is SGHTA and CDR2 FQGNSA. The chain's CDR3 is CASSFDWGGRETQYF. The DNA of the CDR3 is TGTGCCAGCAGCTTTGATTGGGGGGGCAGAGAGACCCAGTACTTC. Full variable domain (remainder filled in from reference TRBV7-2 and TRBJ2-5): GAGVSQSPSNKVTEKGKDVELRCDPISGHTALYWYRQSLGQGLEFLIYFQGNSAPDKSGLPSDRFSAERTGGSVSTLTIQRTQQEDSAVYLCASSFDWGGRETQYFGPGTRLLVL.

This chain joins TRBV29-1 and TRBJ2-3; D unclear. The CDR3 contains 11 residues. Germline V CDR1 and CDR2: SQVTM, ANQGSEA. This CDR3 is CTTRVIDTQYF. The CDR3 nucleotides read TGCACGACCCGGGTTATAGATACGCAGTATTTT.

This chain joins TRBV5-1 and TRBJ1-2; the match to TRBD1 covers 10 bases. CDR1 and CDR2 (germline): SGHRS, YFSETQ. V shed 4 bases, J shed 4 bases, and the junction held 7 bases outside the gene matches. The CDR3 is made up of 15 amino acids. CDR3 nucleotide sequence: TGCGCCAGCAGCCTGCCGGGACAGGGGTTCTATGGCTACACCTTC. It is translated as CASSLPGQGFYGYTF.

DNA for the CDR3: TGTGCCAGCAGCCCAACGACAGGGGGCTCCTCTGGAAACACCATATATTTT. Translated, it gives CASSPTTGGSSGNTIYF. V usage is TRBV11-2 and J usage is TRBJ1-3, with TRBD1 matching over 10 bases. The germline V gene has CDR1 SGHAT and CDR2 FQNNGV. V trimming: 5 bases; J trimming: 0 bases; junction bases outside the gene matches: 7. The CDR3 runs to 17 residues.

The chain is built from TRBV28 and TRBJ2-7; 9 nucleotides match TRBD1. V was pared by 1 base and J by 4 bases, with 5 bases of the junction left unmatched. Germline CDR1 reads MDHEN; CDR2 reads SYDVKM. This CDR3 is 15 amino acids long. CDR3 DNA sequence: TGTGCCAGCAGTTTATCGGGACAGGGCTTATACGAGCAGTACTTC. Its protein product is CASSLSGQGLYEQYF.

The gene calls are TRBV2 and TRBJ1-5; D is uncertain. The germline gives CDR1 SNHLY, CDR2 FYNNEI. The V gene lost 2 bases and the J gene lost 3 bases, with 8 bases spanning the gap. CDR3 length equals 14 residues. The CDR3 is CASSEPGNNQPQHF. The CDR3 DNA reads TGTGCCAGCAGTGAACCGGGTAACAATCAGCCCCAGCATTTT.

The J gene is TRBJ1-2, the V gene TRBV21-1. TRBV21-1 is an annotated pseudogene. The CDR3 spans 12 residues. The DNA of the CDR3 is TGTGCCAGCAGCAAAGGTAAACCGGGAAACACCTTC. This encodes CASSKGKPGNTF.

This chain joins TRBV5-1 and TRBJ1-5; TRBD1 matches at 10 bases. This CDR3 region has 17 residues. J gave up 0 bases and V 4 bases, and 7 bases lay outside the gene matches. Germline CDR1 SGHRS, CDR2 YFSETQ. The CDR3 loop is CASSIGTGAYSNQPQHF. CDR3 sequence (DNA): TGCGCCAGCAGCATAGGGACAGGGGCTTATAGCAATCAGCCCCAGCATTTT. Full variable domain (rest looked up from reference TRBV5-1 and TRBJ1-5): KAGVTQTPRYLIKTRGQQVTLSCSPISGHRSVSWYQQTPGQGLQFLFEYFSETQRNKGNFPGRFSGRQFSNSRSEMNVSTLELGDSALYLCASSIGTGAYSNQPQHFGDGTRLSIL.

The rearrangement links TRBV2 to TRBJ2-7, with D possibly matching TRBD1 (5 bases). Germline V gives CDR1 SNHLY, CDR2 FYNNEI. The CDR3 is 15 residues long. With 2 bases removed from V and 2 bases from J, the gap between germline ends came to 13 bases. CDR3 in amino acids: CASSEPQQVAYEQYF. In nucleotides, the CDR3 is TGTGCCAGCAGTGAACCTCAACAGGTCGCCTACGAGCAGTACTTC.

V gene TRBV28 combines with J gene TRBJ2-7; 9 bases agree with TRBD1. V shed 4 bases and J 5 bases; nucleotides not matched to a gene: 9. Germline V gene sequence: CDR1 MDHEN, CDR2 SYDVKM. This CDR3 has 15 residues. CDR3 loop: CASSSPGTGSHEQYF. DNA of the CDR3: TGTGCCAGCAGTTCCCCCGGGACAGGGTCCCACGAGCAGTACTTC.

CDR3: CASSFPTRDSPLHF. As DNA, the CDR3 is TGTGCCAGCAGCTTTCCTACCCGTGATTCACCCCTCCACTTT. This chain uses TRBV5-6 with TRBJ1-6; D unclear. Between the trimmed V and J ends, which lost 2 bases and 8 bases, there was a span of 11 bases. The CDR3 loop spans 14 amino acids. Per the germline V gene, CDR1 is SGHDT and CDR2 is YYEEEE.

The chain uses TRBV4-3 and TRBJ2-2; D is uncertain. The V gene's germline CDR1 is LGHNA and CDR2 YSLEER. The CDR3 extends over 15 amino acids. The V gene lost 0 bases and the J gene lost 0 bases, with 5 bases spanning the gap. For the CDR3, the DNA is TGCGCCAGCAGCCAAGACAGTTCGAACACCGGGGAGCTGTTTTTT. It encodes CASSQDSSNTGELFF.

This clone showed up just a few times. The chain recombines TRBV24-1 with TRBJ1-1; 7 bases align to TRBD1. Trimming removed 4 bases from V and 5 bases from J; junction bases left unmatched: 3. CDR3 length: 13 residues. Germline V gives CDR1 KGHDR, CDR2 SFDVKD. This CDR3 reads CATSEGGRTEAFF. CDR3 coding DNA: TGTGCCACCAGTGAAGGGGGCCGGACTGAAGCTTTCTTT.

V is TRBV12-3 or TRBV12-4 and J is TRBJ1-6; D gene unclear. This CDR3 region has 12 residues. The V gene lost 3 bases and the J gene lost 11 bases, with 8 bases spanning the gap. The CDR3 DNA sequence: TGTGCCAGCAGTTTTGTACGGGCACCCCTCCACTTT. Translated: CASSFVRAPLHF.

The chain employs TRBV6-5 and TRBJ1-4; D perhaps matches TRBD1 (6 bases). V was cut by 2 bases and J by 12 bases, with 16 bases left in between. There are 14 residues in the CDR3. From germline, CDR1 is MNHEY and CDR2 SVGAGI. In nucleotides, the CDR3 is TGTGCCAGCAGTTACCGGACAGCTCCGGATGAACTGTTTTTT. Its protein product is CASSYRTAPDELFF.

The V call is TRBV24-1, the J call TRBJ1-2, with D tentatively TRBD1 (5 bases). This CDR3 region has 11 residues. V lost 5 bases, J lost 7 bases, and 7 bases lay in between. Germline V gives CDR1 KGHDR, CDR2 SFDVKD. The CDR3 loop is CATSGTGGYTF. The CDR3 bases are TGTGCCACCAGTGGAACAGGTGGCTACACCTTC.

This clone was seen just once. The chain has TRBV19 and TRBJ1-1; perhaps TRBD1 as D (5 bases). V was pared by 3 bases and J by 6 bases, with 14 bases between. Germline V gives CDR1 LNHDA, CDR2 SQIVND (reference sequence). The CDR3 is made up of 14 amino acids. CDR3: CASSMNGGTPEAFF. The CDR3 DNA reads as TGTGCCAGTAGTATGAACGGGGGGACCCCTGAAGCTTTCTTT. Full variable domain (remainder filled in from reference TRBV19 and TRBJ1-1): DGGITQSPKYLFRKEGQNVTLSCEQNLNHDAMYWYRQDPGQGLRLIYYSQIVNDFQKGDIAEGYSVSREKKESFPLTVTSAQKNPTAFYLCASSMNGGTPEAFFGQGTRLTVV.

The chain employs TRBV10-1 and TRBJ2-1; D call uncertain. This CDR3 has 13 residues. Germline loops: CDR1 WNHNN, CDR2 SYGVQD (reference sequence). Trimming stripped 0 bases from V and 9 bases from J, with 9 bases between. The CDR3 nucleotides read TGCGCCAGCAGTGAGTCGGTGTGGAGTGAGCAGTTCTTC. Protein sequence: CASSESVWSEQFF.

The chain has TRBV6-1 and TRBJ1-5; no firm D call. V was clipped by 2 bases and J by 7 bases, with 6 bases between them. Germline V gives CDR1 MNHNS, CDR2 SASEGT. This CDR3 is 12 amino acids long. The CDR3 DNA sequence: TGTGCCAGCAGTGAACCCTCCCAGCCCCAGCATTTT. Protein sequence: CASSEPSQPQHF.